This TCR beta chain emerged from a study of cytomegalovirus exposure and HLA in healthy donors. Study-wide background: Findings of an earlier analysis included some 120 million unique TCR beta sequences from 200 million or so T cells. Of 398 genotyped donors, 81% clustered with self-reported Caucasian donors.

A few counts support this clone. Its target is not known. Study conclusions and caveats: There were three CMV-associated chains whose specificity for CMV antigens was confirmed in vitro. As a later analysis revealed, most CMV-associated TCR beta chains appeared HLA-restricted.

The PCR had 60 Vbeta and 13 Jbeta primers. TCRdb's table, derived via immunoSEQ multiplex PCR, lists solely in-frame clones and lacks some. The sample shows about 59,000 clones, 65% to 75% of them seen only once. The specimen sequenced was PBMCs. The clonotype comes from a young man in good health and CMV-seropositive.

CDR3 sequence: CASSAGDTEAFF. The CDR3 DNA sequence: TGCGCCAGCAGCGCCGGGGACACTGAAGCTTTCTTT. This sequence joins TRBV5-1 and TRBJ1-1; D is uncertain. This CDR3 is 12 amino acids long. Trimming pared 4 bases from V and 3 bases from J, leaving 7 bases between. Germline CDR1 SGHRS, CDR2 YFSETQ.